This is a list of T cell receptor beta chains from one sample in a study of blood T cell repertoires in COVID-19. The method was immunoSEQ multiplex PCR; TCRdb's version includes in-frame clones alone and lacks a portion of them. Among 140,000 or so clones listed, more than 60% were seen once. The sequenced material came from peripheral blood. These TCRs come from a man aged 50 to 60 with acute or convalescent COVID-19. The CDR3 runs from the conserved cysteine through the conserved F or W. D genes are given only for firm matches. Some rows mark clone size as missing; the rest say once, few, many or name a class of expanded clone.

>TRBV6-1|TRBJ1-1|NA|NA
TGTGCCAGCAGTGAATATTTCGGGGGGATGAACACTGAAGCTTTCTTT
CASSEYFGGMNTEAFF
>TRBV24-1|TRBJ2-5|NA|NA
TGTGCCACCAGTGAAAGGACATCCCAAGAGACCCAGTACTTC
CATSERTSQETQYF
>TRBV30|TRBJ1-1|NA|NA
TGTGCCTGGAGTGTACATGTCCAAACTGAAGCTTTCTTT
CAWSVHVQTEAFF
>TRBV19|TRBJ2-1|NA|few
TGTGCCAGTAATCGGGGATACAATGAGCAGTTCTTC
CASNRGYNEQFF
>TRBV30|TRBJ1-1|NA|NA
TGTGCCTGGAGTGCGGACAGTTCTAAAGCTTTCTTT
CAWSADSSKAFF
>TRBV27|TRBJ2-3|TRBD1|NA
TGTGCCAGCAGGGCTCCCTACAGGGGCTACACAGATACGCAGTATTTT
CASRAPYRGYTDTQYF
>TRBV4-1|TRBJ2-1|NA|NA
TGCGCCAGCAGCCAAGCCTCTGGGGCCCCCCACAATGAGCAGTTCTTC
CASSQASGAPHNEQFF
>TRBV19|TRBJ1-5|TRBD1|NA
TGTGCCAGTAGTACTTGGACAGGGGCTCGCAATCAGCCCCAGCATTTT
CASSTWTGARNQPQHF
>TRBV13|TRBJ2-7|TRBD1|NA
TGTGCCAGCAGCTTAGGCCTGACAGGGGGCCATCACGAGCAGTACTTC
CASSLGLTGGHHEQYF
>TRBV27|TRBJ1-2|NA|NA
TGTGCCAGCAGCCCCAGAACGGGGGAATATGGCTACACCTTC
CASSPRTGEYGYTF
>TRBV4-1|TRBJ1-1|NA|many
TGCGCCAGCATCGGGATAGGCAGAGAGATGAACACTGAAGCTTTCTTT
CASIGIGREMNTEAFF
>TRBV4-2|TRBJ1-1|TRBD1|few
TGTGCCAGCAGCCAAGGGTCGGGACAGGGGTTTACTGAAGCTTTCTTT
CASSQGSGQGFTEAFF
>TRBV5-1|TRBJ1-1|TRBD1|NA
TGCGCCAGCAGCATAGGACAGGGTTGGGGCACTGAAGCTTTCTTT
CASSIGQGWGTEAFF
>TRBV7-7|TRBJ2-3|NA|NA
TGTGCCAGCAGCTTAGGGGGGCGGGGGAGCACAGATACGCAGTATTTT
CASSLGGRGSTDTQYF
>TRBV30|TRBJ1-1|NA|NA
TGTGCCTGGAGTCCCCAGGGACACCAAATCCTGAACACTGAAGCTTTCTTT
CAWSPQGHQILNTEAFF
>TRBV19|TRBJ1-5|NA|few
TGTGCCAGTAGTATGGGCATGAGCAGCAATCAGCCCCAGCATTTT
CASSMGMSSNQPQHF
>TRBV28|TRBJ2-5|TRBD2|NA
TGTGCCAGCGGGGCGGGGGGCCTCCCAGAGACCCAGTACTTC
CASGAGGLPETQYF
>TRBV5-1|TRBJ2-2|NA|few
TGCGCCAGCAGCTTAGGGGCCCTCAACACCGGGGAGCTGTTTTTT
CASSLGALNTGELFF
>TRBV5-1|TRBJ1-1|NA|NA
TGCGCCAGCAGCCTGAGAGCCATGGACAGCGTCTTTATGAACACTGAAGCTTTCTTT
CASSLRAMDSVFMNTEAFF
>TRBV29-1|TRBJ2-2|TRBD1|NA
TGCAGCGCAATAACAGGGGGCAGGACCGGGGAGCTGTTTTTT
CSAITGGRTGELFF
>TRBV6-1|TRBJ1-1|NA|NA
TGTGCCAGCAGTGAAACCCAGTTGAACACTGAAGCTTTCTTT
CASSETQLNTEAFF
>TRBV4-2|TRBJ1-1|TRBD1|NA
TGTGCCAGCAGCCAAGACCCGACAGGGGTACCCCCTGAAGCTTTCTTT
CASSQDPTGVPPEAFF
>TRBV5-1|TRBJ2-5|TRBD2|NA
TGCGCCAGCAGCTTGGGGGTAGCGGGGTCCCAAGAGACCCAGTACTTC
CASSLGVAGSQETQYF
>TRBV3-1/TRBV3-2|TRBJ1-5|TRBD1|NA
TGTGCCAGCAGCCAAGGTCAGGGGGCGGGTCAGCCCCAGCATTTT
CASSQGQGAGQPQHF
>TRBV3-1/TRBV3-2|TRBJ1-4|NA|once
TGTGCCAGCAGCCAATTGGACAGTGCTGAAAAACTGTTTTTT
CASSQLDSAEKLFF
>TRBV18|TRBJ1-6|TRBD1|NA
TGTGCCAGCTCACCCGAGACAGGGAGTAATTCACCCCTCCACTTT
CASSPETGSNSPLHF
>TRBV11-3|TRBJ2-2|TRBD2|NA
TGTGCCAGCAGCTCTAGCGGGGGGAACACCGGGGAGCTGTTTTTT
CASSSSGGNTGELFF
>TRBV11-2|TRBJ2-1|NA|NA
TGTGCCAGCAGCTTAGATCTGGGGAGGACCGATGAGCAGTTCTTC
CASSLDLGRTDEQFF
>TRBV30|TRBJ2-7|TRBD2|NA
TGTGCCTGGAGCACCGGGACTAGCGGTCTCGAGCAGTACTTC
CAWSTGTSGLEQYF
>TRBV6-1|TRBJ1-5|NA|NA
TGTGCCAGCAGTGAAAGACAGGAGAGAGGCTATAGCAATCAGCCCCAGCATTTT
CASSERQERGYSNQPQHF
>TRBV5-6|TRBJ1-1|NA|NA
TGTGCCAGCAGCCCCCGGGGGGGATTCCTCGGGAACACTGAAGCTTTCTTT
CASSPRGGFLGNTEAFF
>TRBV7-9|TRBJ1-2|NA|few
TGTGCCAGCAGCCGGACAGTCTCAGAAGATGGCTACACCTTC
CASSRTVSEDGYTF
>TRBV6-5|TRBJ1-2|TRBD1|NA
TGTGCCAGCAGCCTGACAGGGGGCTTGCACTATGGCTACACCTTC
CASSLTGGLHYGYTF
>TRBV4-1|TRBJ1-6|TRBD1|NA
TGCGCCAGCAGCAAAGGACAGGGCTATAATTCACCCCTCCACTTT
CASSKGQGYNSPLHF
>TRBV7-8|TRBJ2-1|NA|NA
TGTGCCAGCAGCTTAGCTGTAGGGGGGGCCTACAATGAGCAGTTCTTC
CASSLAVGGAYNEQFF
>TRBV30|TRBJ1-1|TRBD1|once
TGTGCCTGGAGTGTACGGACAGGGGGCACCACGGGCACTGAAGCTTTCTTT
CAWSVRTGGTTGTEAFF
>TRBV18|TRBJ1-3|NA|NA
TGTGCCAGCTCACCCAGCTGGGAGGTCTCTGGAAACACCATATATTTT
CASSPSWEVSGNTIYF
>TRBV7-3|TRBJ1-6|TRBD1|many
TGTGCCAGCAGCTTAATTGGAGGGGGCAACTCACCCCTCCACTTT
CASSLIGGGNSPLHF
>TRBV6-4|TRBJ2-1|TRBD2|NA
TGTGCCAGCAGTGACTGGCGGGGGGTCGGTGAGCAGTTCTTC
CASSDWRGVGEQFF
>TRBV7-7|TRBJ2-5|TRBD2|NA
TGTGCCAGCAGCTTAAGCGGGGGGGACGGGGAGACCCAGTACTTC
CASSLSGGDGETQYF
>TRBV13|TRBJ1-4|NA|NA
TGTGCCAGCAGCTCGAGAGGCGGTACTAATGAAAAACTGTTTTTT
CASSSRGGTNEKLFF
>TRBV12-2|TRBJ1-2|NA|NA
TGTGCAAGTCGCTTAGTAACAGGGCTTAACTATGGCTACACCTTC
CASRLVTGLNYGYTF
>TRBV20-1|TRBJ1-2|NA|NA
TGCAGTGCTAGTAACCTATTAAGTGACTATGGCTACACCTTC
CSASNLLSDYGYTF
>TRBV30|TRBJ1-4|NA|NA
TGTGCCTGGAGTGTAAGGTCGGGAACAGCAACTAATGAAAAACTGTTTTTT
CAWSVRSGTATNEKLFF
>TRBV9|TRBJ2-1|NA|NA
TGTGCCAGCAGCGTGACCATAACCCTTGAGGATAGCTCCTACAATGAGCAGTTCTTC
CASSVTITLEDSSYNEQFF
>TRBV27|TRBJ1-5|NA|many
TGTGCCAGCAGCCTCTTCAAGGGTGGAGGGGAAAACAATCAGCCCCAGCATTTT
CASSLFKGGGENNQPQHF
>TRBV7-2|TRBJ2-1|TRBD2|once
TGTGCCAGCAGCCTGACTAGCGGGGGGGCCGATGAGCAGTTCTTC
CASSLTSGGADEQFF
>TRBV7-8|TRBJ1-6|NA|few
TGTGCCAGCAGCTCCTTGCTGACAAGTTCACCCCTCCACTTT
CASSSLLTSSPLHF
>TRBV5-1|TRBJ1-3|TRBD1|NA
TGCGCCAGCAGCGGACAGGGGGAAGGTTCTGGAAACACCATATATTTT
CASSGQGEGSGNTIYF
>TRBV11-2|TRBJ2-6|NA|NA
TGTGCCAGCAGCTTCTCTGGTCTATCCGAATCTGGGGCCAACGTCCTGACTTTC
CASSFSGLSESGANVLTF
>TRBV19|TRBJ1-1|NA|NA
TGTGCCAGTAGTAGACGGGACACCGAGAACACTGAAGCTTTCTTT
CASSRRDTENTEAFF
>TRBV30|TRBJ1-1|NA|few
TGTGCCTGGAGGGATCAATTGCGGTCTGAAGCTTTCTTT
CAWRDQLRSEAFF
>TRBV21-1|TRBJ1-1|NA|NA
TGTGCCAGCAGCAAAGAAGACCGGGAGACAGGGTGGATTTGGAACACTGAAGCTTTCTTT
CASSKEDRETGWIWNTEAFF
>TRBV30|TRBJ1-6|NA|NA
TGTGCCTGGCGGAAGGGGGAATCCAACTCACCCCTCCACTTT
CAWRKGESNSPLHF
>TRBV30|TRBJ1-2|NA|few
TGTGCCTGGCAACAGGGAATTTGGGGAGGCTACACCTTC
CAWQQGIWGGYTF
>TRBV18|TRBJ1-2|NA|NA
TGTGCCAGCTCACAGTTCACGGAGGCAGGCTATGGCTACACCTTC
CASSQFTEAGYGYTF
>TRBV5-1|TRBJ1-4|TRBD1|NA
TGCGCCAGCAGCTCGAGACAGGGAAGGGACGAAAAACTGTTTTTT
CASSSRQGRDEKLFF